The T cell receptor beta chain under discussion was sequenced for a study of shared clonotypes between healthy human individuals. Findings and limits, study-wide: Few donors limited the genetic and exposure-history diversity represented. As a rule, naive subsets had a larger estimated richness than memory subsets.

The protocol was immunoSEQ multiplex PCR, while the TCRdb copy is restricted to in-frame clones and leaves out a portion. The repertoire includes approximately 2,200,000 clones, 85% to 95% of them detected once, and 1.7% sits in the top ten. As for this clone: The antigen is unknown.

CDR1 and CDR2 from the germline V gene are MDHEN and SYDVKM. This CDR3 has 14 amino acids. V dropped 6 bases and J dropped 4; count of bases not matched to a gene: 7. Selected positively for CCR7 and CD45RO-negative, naive CD8 cells excluded terminally differentiated effector memory CD45RA+ cells. The donors were adults (healthy and HIV-negative) with no recent acute infections or vaccinations. This receptor was identified in a man between 18 and 29 years old in good health. Some clones in this sample may be carry-over from other donors' samples. The chain joins TRBV28 to TRBJ1-2; 8 bases map to TRBD1. Sequenced material: naive CD8+ T cells from PBMCs. The CDR3 loop reads CASSITQGGYGYTF. The CDR3 DNA follows: TGTGCCAGCAGCATTACACAGGGGGGCTATGGCTACACCTTC.